The rows below give T cell receptor beta chains drawn from one sample of a study of cytomegalovirus exposure and HLA in healthy donors. Measured with immunoSEQ multiplex PCR; TCRdb has only the in-frame clones, and not every one. The sample includes some 120,000 clones, around 80% of them seen just once. Sequencing was performed on PBMCs. Receptors originate from a man aged 25-45 years in good health and CMV-seropositive. Each CDR3 is given with its conserved first and last residue. Each record gives: clone size, J gene, D gene, V gene, CDR3 DNA, CDR3 protein. A D gene is named only where the DNA matches it firmly. Rows give clone size only sometimes, using once, few, many, or a class for an expanded clone.

abundance: NA; j_gene: TRBJ1-1; d_gene: NA; v_gene: TRBV7-9; CDR3nt: TGTGCCAGCAGCTCTACCGGTCTCACCGCTTTCTTT; CDR3aa: CASSSTGLTAFF
abundance: NA; j_gene: TRBJ2-5; d_gene: NA; v_gene: TRBV19; CDR3nt: TGTGCCAGTAGTATACAGGGTGGCGGGGGCAAAGAGACCCAGTACTTC; CDR3aa: CASSIQGGGGKETQYF
abundance: few; j_gene: TRBJ1-2; d_gene: TRBD1; v_gene: TRBV19; CDR3nt: TGTGCCAGTAGGATAACAGGGGATCGTGGCTACACCTTC; CDR3aa: CASRITGDRGYTF
abundance: NA; j_gene: TRBJ2-7; d_gene: TRBD2; v_gene: TRBV4-3; CDR3nt: TGCGCCAGCAGCCAGGGGGTTCGGGAGGGAGCGATGGAGCAGTACTTC; CDR3aa: CASSQGVREGAMEQYF
abundance: once; j_gene: TRBJ1-6; d_gene: TRBD1; v_gene: TRBV7-9; CDR3nt: TGTGCCAGCAGCCCAACAGGGGGCTCAGGGAATTCACCCCTCCACTTT; CDR3aa: CASSPTGGSGNSPLHF
abundance: NA; j_gene: TRBJ1-6; d_gene: TRBD1; v_gene: TRBV7-9; CDR3nt: TGTGCCAGCAGCTTCCCAGGGGGTTCACCCCTCCACTTT; CDR3aa: CASSFPGGSPLHF
abundance: few; j_gene: TRBJ1-5; d_gene: NA; v_gene: TRBV14; CDR3nt: TGTGCCAGCAGCCGTAATAGCAATCAGCCCCAGCATTTT; CDR3aa: CASSRNSNQPQHF
abundance: few; j_gene: TRBJ2-1; d_gene: TRBD2; v_gene: TRBV19; CDR3nt: TGTGCCACCAGAAGAGCGGGGGGGACTTACAATGAGCAGTTCTTC; CDR3aa: CATRRAGGTYNEQFF
abundance: NA; j_gene: TRBJ1-1; d_gene: NA; v_gene: TRBV19; CDR3nt: TGTGCCAGTAGTACCGAACTCGGGACATCGTTT; CDR3aa: CASSTELGTSF
abundance: NA; j_gene: TRBJ2-7; d_gene: TRBD1; v_gene: TRBV7-3; CDR3nt: TGTGCCAGCAGCCTAGTTCGACAGGGGAAGAACGAGCAGTACTTC; CDR3aa: CASSLVRQGKNEQYF
abundance: NA; j_gene: TRBJ2-7; d_gene: NA; v_gene: TRBV28; CDR3nt: TGTGCCGGGGGCAGTTCCCCCTACGAGCAGTACTTC; CDR3aa: CAGGSSPYEQYF
abundance: NA; j_gene: TRBJ2-3; d_gene: NA; v_gene: TRBV5-6; CDR3nt: TGTGCCAGCAGTCAGCGGGCCAGGGGGATGACAGATACGCAGTATTTT; CDR3aa: CASSQRARGMTDTQYF
abundance: NA; j_gene: TRBJ2-1; d_gene: NA; v_gene: TRBV5-4; CDR3nt: TGTGCCAGCAGCTCCCGCACCGGAGTCTACAATGAGCAGTTCTTC; CDR3aa: CASSSRTGVYNEQFF
abundance: NA; j_gene: TRBJ1-4; d_gene: NA; v_gene: TRBV27; CDR3nt: TGTGCCAGCAGTCCCCGACAGACTTCAACTAATGAAAAACTGTTTTTT; CDR3aa: CASSPRQTSTNEKLFF
abundance: NA; j_gene: TRBJ2-4; d_gene: NA; v_gene: TRBV5-4; CDR3nt: TGTGCCAGCAGCCCTAAGGGCGGGACCAAAAACAGTCAGTACTTC; CDR3aa: CASSPKGGTKNSQYF
abundance: NA; j_gene: TRBJ2-2; d_gene: TRBD1; v_gene: TRBV27; CDR3nt: TGTGCCAGCAGACTATTCCCCGGGACAGAAACCGGGGAGCTGTTTTTT; CDR3aa: CASRLFPGTETGELFF
abundance: NA; j_gene: TRBJ2-7; d_gene: TRBD1; v_gene: TRBV4-3; CDR3nt: TGCGCCAGCAGCCAAGATGAGACAGGGACCTCCTACGAGCAGTACTTC; CDR3aa: CASSQDETGTSYEQYF
abundance: NA; j_gene: TRBJ2-3; d_gene: NA; v_gene: TRBV6-1; CDR3nt: TGTGCCAGCAGGGCCCTGGGCGGGACAGATACGCAGTATTTT; CDR3aa: CASRALGGTDTQYF
abundance: NA; j_gene: TRBJ1-1; d_gene: TRBD1; v_gene: TRBV10-3; CDR3nt: TGTGCCATCAGCGAGGTAAGGGGGCAGAACACTGAAGCTTTCTTT; CDR3aa: CAISEVRGQNTEAFF
abundance: NA; j_gene: TRBJ1-1; d_gene: NA; v_gene: TRBV18; CDR3nt: TGTGCCAGCTCACCGATCCAGGTAGGGGACACTGAAGCTTTCTTT; CDR3aa: CASSPIQVGDTEAFF
abundance: NA; j_gene: TRBJ1-4; d_gene: TRBD1; v_gene: TRBV28; CDR3nt: TGTGCCAGCAGACGAGGACAGGGCCCCTTCGTAGTTCTGTTTTTT; CDR3aa: CASRRGQGPFVVLFF
abundance: NA; j_gene: TRBJ2-5; d_gene: TRBD2; v_gene: TRBV11-3; CDR3nt: TGTGCCAGCAGTTCCAAGAATAGCGGGGGACAGACCCAGTACTTC; CDR3aa: CASSSKNSGGQTQYF
abundance: NA; j_gene: TRBJ2-3; d_gene: TRBD2; v_gene: TRBV2; CDR3nt: TGTGCCAGTCGGGTAGCGGGGGGCACAGATACGCAGTATTTT; CDR3aa: CASRVAGGTDTQYF
abundance: NA; j_gene: TRBJ2-5; d_gene: TRBD2; v_gene: TRBV15; CDR3nt: TGTGCCACCAGCAGAGGAACTAGCGGGAGAGCCATCGGTAGAGAGACCCAGTACTTC; CDR3aa: CATSRGTSGRAIGRETQYF
abundance: NA; j_gene: TRBJ1-1; d_gene: NA; v_gene: TRBV2; CDR3nt: TGTGCCAGCAGTGAAGTGGCCACCGCTGAAGCTTTCTTT; CDR3aa: CASSEVATAEAFF
abundance: NA; j_gene: TRBJ1-5; d_gene: NA; v_gene: TRBV30; CDR3nt: TGTGCCTGGAGTCGCCAGTCCGGGGATAATCAGCCCCAGCATTTT; CDR3aa: CAWSRQSGDNQPQHF
abundance: NA; j_gene: TRBJ2-3; d_gene: NA; v_gene: TRBV5-1; CDR3nt: TGCGCCAGCAGCATTACAGTCTCGACAGATACGCAGTATTTT; CDR3aa: CASSITVSTDTQYF
abundance: NA; j_gene: TRBJ1-3; d_gene: NA; v_gene: TRBV2; CDR3nt: TGTGCCAGCAGCCCTGGCAGTACCGGAAACACCATATATTTT; CDR3aa: CASSPGSTGNTIYF
abundance: NA; j_gene: TRBJ2-1; d_gene: TRBD2; v_gene: TRBV4-2; CDR3nt: TGTGCCAGCAGCCAAAACCCCCTAGCGGGAGACTACAATGAGCAGTTCTTC; CDR3aa: CASSQNPLAGDYNEQFF
abundance: few; j_gene: TRBJ2-7; d_gene: TRBD2; v_gene: TRBV5-1; CDR3nt: TGCGCCAGCAGCCAAACTAGCGAGATCTACGAGCAGTACTTC; CDR3aa: CASSQTSEIYEQYF
abundance: NA; j_gene: TRBJ2-2; d_gene: NA; v_gene: TRBV27; CDR3nt: TGTGCCAGCAGAACCCTTGGACAGCCCTGGAACACCGGGGAGCTGTTTTTT; CDR3aa: CASRTLGQPWNTGELFF
abundance: few; j_gene: TRBJ2-5; d_gene: TRBD2; v_gene: TRBV7-2; CDR3nt: TGTGCCAGCAGCTTCTACCCTAGGCGGGGGGACGGGGAGACCCAGTACTTC; CDR3aa: CASSFYPRRGDGETQYF
abundance: once; j_gene: TRBJ1-1; d_gene: NA; v_gene: TRBV7-2; CDR3nt: TGTGCCAGCAGCCGTGCGGGCATGAACACTGAAGCTTTCTTT; CDR3aa: CASSRAGMNTEAFF
abundance: NA; j_gene: TRBJ2-1; d_gene: TRBD2; v_gene: TRBV9; CDR3nt: TGTGCCAGCAGCCCGCGCGGGGGACTAGCGGGGGACGCTGAGCAGTTCTTC; CDR3aa: CASSPRGGLAGDAEQFF
abundance: NA; j_gene: TRBJ1-2; d_gene: NA; v_gene: TRBV27; CDR3nt: TGTGCCAGCGGGCCCCCCGCCGGTAGGACCTTC; CDR3aa: CASGPPAGRTF
abundance: NA; j_gene: TRBJ1-6; d_gene: TRBD1; v_gene: TRBV7-8; CDR3nt: TGTGCCAGCAGCCTACTCACAGGGGGAATGGGTTCACCCCTCCACTTT; CDR3aa: CASSLLTGGMGSPLHF
abundance: NA; j_gene: TRBJ1-3; d_gene: NA; v_gene: TRBV2; CDR3nt: TGTGCCAGCAGTGAATTCCCGGGTCCGGGTGGAAACACCATATATTTT; CDR3aa: CASSEFPGPGGNTIYF
abundance: NA; j_gene: TRBJ2-7; d_gene: TRBD2; v_gene: TRBV14; CDR3nt: TGTGCCAGGATGCTAGCGGGGGGGCCAATCTACGAGCAGTACTTC; CDR3aa: CARMLAGGPIYEQYF
abundance: NA; j_gene: TRBJ2-1; d_gene: TRBD2; v_gene: TRBV7-6; CDR3nt: TGTGCCAGCAGCTCCTCTAGCGGGGGGGCTCGGAATGAGCAGTTCTTC; CDR3aa: CASSSSSGGARNEQFF
abundance: once; j_gene: TRBJ2-1; d_gene: TRBD1; v_gene: TRBV5-1; CDR3nt: TGCGCCAGCAGCTGGACCATGGGACAGGGGCCGCGGGATGAGCAGTTCTTC; CDR3aa: CASSWTMGQGPRDEQFF
abundance: NA; j_gene: TRBJ2-7; d_gene: NA; v_gene: TRBV4-3; CDR3nt: TGCGCCAGCAGCCTAGGACATGACACCTACGAGCAGTACTTC; CDR3aa: CASSLGHDTYEQYF
abundance: once; j_gene: TRBJ1-1; d_gene: NA; v_gene: TRBV7-9; CDR3nt: TGTGCCAGCAGCCCCGTTGGGAGTGCTGAAGCTTTCTTT; CDR3aa: CASSPVGSAEAFF
abundance: NA; j_gene: TRBJ2-3; d_gene: TRBD2; v_gene: TRBV27; CDR3nt: TGTGCCAGCAGCATCCCGGGGGGATGGACGCAGTATTTT; CDR3aa: CASSIPGGWTQYF
abundance: NA; j_gene: TRBJ2-1; d_gene: TRBD2; v_gene: TRBV7-3; CDR3nt: TGTGCCAGCAGCTTAACTAGCGGGGGCTACAATGAGCAGTTCTTC; CDR3aa: CASSLTSGGYNEQFF
abundance: NA; j_gene: TRBJ2-2; d_gene: NA; v_gene: TRBV2; CDR3nt: TGTGCCAGCAGAAAACAGGTTTATACCGGGGAGCTGTTTTTT; CDR3aa: CASRKQVYTGELFF
abundance: NA; j_gene: TRBJ1-3; d_gene: TRBD1; v_gene: TRBV6-1; CDR3nt: TGTGCCAGCAGTGACCCCTCGGACAGGGGAGGAAACACCATATATTTT; CDR3aa: CASSDPSDRGGNTIYF
abundance: NA; j_gene: TRBJ1-5; d_gene: NA; v_gene: TRBV4-2; CDR3nt: TGTGCCAGCAGCCAGGAAGGACAGCAAATACAGCCCCAGCATTTT; CDR3aa: CASSQEGQQIQPQHF
abundance: NA; j_gene: TRBJ1-2; d_gene: TRBD1; v_gene: TRBV9; CDR3nt: TGTGCCAGCAGCGTTGACCGGGACAGGGGTTACTATGGCTACACCTTC; CDR3aa: CASSVDRDRGYYGYTF
abundance: NA; j_gene: TRBJ2-3; d_gene: TRBD2; v_gene: TRBV10-3; CDR3nt: TGTGCCATCAGTGGGACTAGCGGGAGATTGGGCACAGATACGCAGTATTTT; CDR3aa: CAISGTSGRLGTDTQYF
abundance: NA; j_gene: TRBJ1-1; d_gene: NA; v_gene: TRBV18; CDR3nt: TGTGCCAGCTCACCGCAGTATAACAGGGTTTCCAACACTGAAGCTTTCTTT; CDR3aa: CASSPQYNRVSNTEAFF
abundance: NA; j_gene: TRBJ1-3; d_gene: TRBD1; v_gene: TRBV5-1; CDR3nt: TGCGCCAGCAGCCGGGACAGGGGGAACACCATATATTTT; CDR3aa: CASSRDRGNTIYF